Listed below are T cell receptor beta chains from one sample, sequenced in a study of cytomegalovirus exposure and HLA in healthy donors. TCRdb keeps only in-frame clones here, not all; method: immunoSEQ multiplex PCR. The sample lists about 200,000 clones, about three quarters seen once, with around 16% in the top ten. Sequencing was performed on PBMCs. These receptors originate from a man aged 35 to 55 in good health and CMV-seronegative. Each CDR3 is given without its conserved first and last residue.

CDR3aa,v_gene,j_gene
SVEGRDRYIYEQY,TRBV29-1,TRBJ2-7
ASSPGTYEQY,TRBV28,TRBJ2-7
ASSWGGARTYNEQF,TRBV5-1,TRBJ2-1
ASSYGQMNTEAF,TRBV5-6,TRBJ1-1
ASSPPGQGNQPQH,TRBV7-8,TRBJ1-5
ASSAPGLATYEQY,TRBV2,TRBJ2-7
ASRIKIGGPRDTQY,TRBV7-2,TRBJ2-3
ASVSGSSYNEQF,TRBV27,TRBJ2-1
ASSRQGEQETQY,TRBV13,TRBJ2-5
ASKTRGPYNEQF,TRBV27,TRBJ2-1
ASSSTENGYT,TRBV18,TRBJ1-2
ASSNADRPSYNEQF,TRBV9,TRBJ2-1
ASSQYDRGGYT,TRBV4-1,TRBJ1-2
ASSGIYNEQF,TRBV6-1,TRBJ2-1
ASSPRDSANYGYT,TRBV7-2,TRBJ1-2
AISEMGEAGELF,TRBV10-3,TRBJ2-2
ASSKQENQPQH,TRBV7-8,TRBJ1-5
ASSQGADTQY,TRBV4-1,TRBJ2-3
ASSDVVGDSGANVLT,TRBV10-2,TRBJ2-6